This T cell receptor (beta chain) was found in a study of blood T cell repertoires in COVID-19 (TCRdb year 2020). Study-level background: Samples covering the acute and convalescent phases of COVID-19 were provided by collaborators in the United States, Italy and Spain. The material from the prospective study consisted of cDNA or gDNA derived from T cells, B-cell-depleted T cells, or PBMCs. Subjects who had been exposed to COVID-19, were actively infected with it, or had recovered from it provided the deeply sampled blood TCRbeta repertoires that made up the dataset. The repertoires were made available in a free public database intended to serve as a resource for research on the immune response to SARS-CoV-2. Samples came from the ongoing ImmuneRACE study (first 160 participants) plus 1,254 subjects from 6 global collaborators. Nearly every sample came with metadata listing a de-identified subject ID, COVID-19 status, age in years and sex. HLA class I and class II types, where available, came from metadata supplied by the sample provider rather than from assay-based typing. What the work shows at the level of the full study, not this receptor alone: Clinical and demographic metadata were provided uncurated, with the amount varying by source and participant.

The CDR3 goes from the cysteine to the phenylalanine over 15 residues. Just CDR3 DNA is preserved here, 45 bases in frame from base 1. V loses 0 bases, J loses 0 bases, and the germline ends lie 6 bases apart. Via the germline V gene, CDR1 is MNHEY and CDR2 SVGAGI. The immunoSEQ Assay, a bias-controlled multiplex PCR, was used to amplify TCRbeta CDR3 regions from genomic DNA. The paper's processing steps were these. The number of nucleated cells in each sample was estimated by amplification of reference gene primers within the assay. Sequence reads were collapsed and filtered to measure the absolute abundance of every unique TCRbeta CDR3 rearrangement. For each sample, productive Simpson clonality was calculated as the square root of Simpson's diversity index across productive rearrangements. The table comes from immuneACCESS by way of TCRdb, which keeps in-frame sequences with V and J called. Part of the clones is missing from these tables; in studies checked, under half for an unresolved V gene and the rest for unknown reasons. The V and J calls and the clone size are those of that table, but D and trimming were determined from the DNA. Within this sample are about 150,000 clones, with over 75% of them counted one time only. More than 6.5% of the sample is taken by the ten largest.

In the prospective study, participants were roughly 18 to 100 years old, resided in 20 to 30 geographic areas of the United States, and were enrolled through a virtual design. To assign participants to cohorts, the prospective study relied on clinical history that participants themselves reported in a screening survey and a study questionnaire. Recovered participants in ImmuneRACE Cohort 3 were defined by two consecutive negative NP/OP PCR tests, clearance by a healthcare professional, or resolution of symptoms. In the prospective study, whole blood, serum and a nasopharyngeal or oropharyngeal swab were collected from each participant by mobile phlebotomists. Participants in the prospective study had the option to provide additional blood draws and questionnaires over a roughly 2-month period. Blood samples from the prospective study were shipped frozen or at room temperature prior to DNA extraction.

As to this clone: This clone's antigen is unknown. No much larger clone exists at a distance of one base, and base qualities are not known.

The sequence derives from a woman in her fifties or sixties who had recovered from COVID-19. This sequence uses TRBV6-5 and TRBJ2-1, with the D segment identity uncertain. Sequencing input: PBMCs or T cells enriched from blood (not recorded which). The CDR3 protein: CASSYSGSSYNEQFF. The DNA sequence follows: TGTGCCAGCAGTTACTCCGGGTCCTCCTACAATGAGCAGTTCTTC.